Described below is a single T cell receptor (beta chain) sequence and its context. The table lists this clone with a few counts. This clone's antigen is unknown. Base qualities are not at hand, and no much larger clone is one base apart. No patient had received any treatment before thyroid surgery. Using T-cell receptor beta sequencing, the researchers looked back retrospectively at clinical samples from patients, gathered between about 2011 and 2018. The receptor library was made with PCR. Sequencing took place on an Illumina HiSeq 4000. High-throughput sequencing was used to profile the TCR beta-chain CDR3 region of each patient. Under the source paper's analysis protocol: CDR3 differences across clinicopathological groups were used to build a classifier for discriminating distant-metastatic papillary thyroid cancer patients. The Shannon index was used to measure repertoire diversity, and the Morisita-Horn index was used to measure how similar tumor and blood repertoires were. In-frame beta chains were kept once TCRdb had trimmed the public reads at Q25 with fastp and called clones with MiXCR. The V and J calls and clone size are TCRdb's, not the authors'. The sample table shows 25,000 to 35,000 clones, and under 30% are seen once. 30% of the sample rests with the top ten.

V was cut back by 4 bases and J by 3 bases, leaving a gap of 19 bases between them. The CDR3 numbers 16 residues from cysteine through phenylalanine. Only the CDR3 portion is preserved as DNA: 48 bases, with reading frame beginning at the first base. CDR1 and CDR2 were assigned from the germline V gene as SGHRS and YFSETQ. This sample was included in a study of metastatic and nonmetastatic thyroid tumors (dated by TCRdb to 2018 to 2021). Study-wide context: The researchers compared repertoires between peripheral blood samples and tumor or nodule tissue samples from patients with malignant or benign thyroid disease.

The paper's findings and limits, for the study overall: TCR beta diversity was reported as significantly higher in malignant tumors than in benign nodules, in both blood and tumor samples.

The V gene is TRBV5-1 and the J gene is TRBJ2-5; matching of 6 bases hints at TRBD2 as the D gene. The sequence derives from a female donor with papillary thyroid cancer or a benign thyroid nodule (not recorded which). Some clones in this sample may be carry-over from other donors' samples. Sequencing was performed on blood. The CDR3 reads CASSGNSGTPEETQYF. The DNA sequence is given as TGCGCCAGCAGCGGAAACTCCGGGACTCCGGAAGAGACCCAGTACTTC.